This TCR beta chain was recovered during a study of cytomegalovirus exposure and HLA in healthy donors. Primers for the PCR totalled 60 Vbeta and 13 Jbeta. Generated by immunoSEQ multiplex PCR, the TCRdb table keeps only in-frame clones and is missing some. The table includes approximately 140,000 clones, over 60% detected once. The CDR3 length is 11 residues. Germline V CDR1 and CDR2: MNHEY, SVGAGI. The V end lost 2 bases, the J end lost 5 bases, and 4 bases lay between the germline ends. Sequenced sample: PBMCs. V gene TRBV6-5 combines with J gene TRBJ2-7; D gene unclear. The origin of this receptor is a man between 40 and 49 years old in good health and CMV-seropositive. The CDR3 sequence is CASSYSDEQYF. In DNA, the CDR3 is TGTGCCAGCAGTTACAGCGACGAGCAGTACTTC.